The clone carrying this TCR beta chain was seen ten or more times. Its antigen is currently unknown. These data are taken from a study of identical twins. Study conclusions and caveats: Fewer insertions characterized abundant cord blood beta clonotypes, whereas memory repertoires showed none.

One entry per CDR3 protein results from TCRdb running MiXCR on the 5' RACE reads. Among more than 400,000 distinct CDR3 sequences, 13% to 15% were seen once, and the ten largest hold more than 0.4%. This CDR3 region has 18 residues. Germline CDR1 SGHTS, CDR2 YDEGEE. Losses at the gene ends were 1 base for V and 5 bases for J; bases not matched to a gene: 14. These same records also appear under a second study, on yellow fever vaccine responses in identical twins.

The receptor was derived from a woman younger than 30 in good health. The sequenced material came from CD4+ T cells sorted from blood. This chain connects TRBV5-8 to TRBJ2-2; 7 bases are a match to TRBD2. The CDR3: CASSLYGAMTGGTGELFF. DNA of the CDR3: TGTGCCAGCAGCTTGTACGGGGCAATGACGGGGGGAACCGGGGAGCTGTTTTTT.